Listed below are T cell receptor beta chains from one sample, sequenced in a study of regulatory T cells in long-lasting Graves disease. TCRdb ran MiXCR on the multiplex PCR reads and lists one entry per CDR3 protein. The table has fewer than 500,000 distinct CDR3 sequences, roughly 17% seen once. This same sample was also taken into another study, of T cells in Graves' hyperthyroidism and ophthalmopathy.

This specimen consisted of peripheral blood mononuclear cells (PBMCs), obtained at new diagnosis, from a patient treated with antithyroid drugs. The source is a man in his forties with Graves disease. Both conserved end residues are part of each CDR3. Fields, in order: J gene, V gene, D gene, clone size, CDR3 DNA, CDR3 protein. D genes are given only for firm matches. The size entry is marked missing in some rows and otherwise reads once, few, many or a size class.

TRBJ2-7 | TRBV20-1 | - | many | TGCAGTGCTAGGGGCCCCGGGATGGAGCAGTACTTC | CSARGPGMEQYF
TRBJ2-7 | TRBV29-1 | - | few | TGCAGCGTTGGACAAGCCTACGAGCAGTACTTC | CSVGQAYEQYF
TRBJ2-7 | TRBV12-3/TRBV12-4 | TRBD1 | many | TGTGCCAGCAGTTTAGGGACAGGGTATTGGGAGCAGTACTTC | CASSLGTGYWEQYF
TRBJ2-5 | TRBV14 | - | few | TGTGCCAGCAGCCATGCGCGGACGAAGCAAGAGACCCAGTACTTC | CASSHARTKQETQYF
TRBJ2-2 | TRBV4-1 | - | - | TGCGCCAGCAGCCAAGTATTAAGCGGGACCGGGGAGCTGTTTTTT | CASSQVLSGTGELFF
TRBJ2-1 | TRBV11-2 | - | many | TGTGCCAGCAGCTCCACACAGGGTGCCTACAATGAGCAGTTCTTC | CASSSTQGAYNEQFF
TRBJ2-1 | TRBV2 | - | few | TGTGCCAGCCTCGGGCAAGCCTACAATGAGCAGTTCTTC | CASLGQAYNEQFF
TRBJ1-4 | TRBV7-2 | TRBD1 | many | TGTGCCAGCAGCTTAGCGCGACAGGGTTATGAAAAACTGTTTTTT | CASSLARQGYEKLFF
TRBJ2-5 | TRBV29-1 | - | few | TGCAGCGTCCAAGATGCCGACCCCGGGTCGTACCAAGAGACCCAGTACTTC | CSVQDADPGSYQETQYF
TRBJ2-4 | TRBV20-1 | TRBD2 | many | TGCAGTGCTAGAGATGGGGGCAGACTAGCGGAACAAAACATTCAGTACTTC | CSARDGGRLAEQNIQYF
TRBJ2-1 | TRBV24-1 | TRBD1 | few | TGTGCCACCAGTGATCCCGGGACAGGGTACAATGAGCAGTTCTTC | CATSDPGTGYNEQFF
TRBJ1-4 | TRBV9 | - | few | TGTGCCAGCAGCGTAAGAACAGATGGTGAAAAACTGTTTTTT | CASSVRTDGEKLFF
TRBJ1-1 | TRBV11-3 | TRBD1 | many | TGTGCCAGCAGCTTTTGGACAGGGGTAAACACTGAAGCTTTCTTT | CASSFWTGVNTEAFF
TRBJ2-7 | TRBV11-2 | - | many | TGTGCCAGCAGCCGGGACACCAAATCCTACGAGCAGTACTTC | CASSRDTKSYEQYF
TRBJ2-1 | TRBV3-1 | - | many | TGTGCCAGCAGCCAAGGACCGAACTCCTACAATGAGCAGTTCTTC | CASSQGPNSYNEQFF
TRBJ2-2 | TRBV5-1 | TRBD1 | many | TGCGCCAGCAGCTTGTTGACGGGACAGGTGAACACCGGGGAGCTGTTTTTT | CASSLLTGQVNTGELFF
TRBJ2-1 | TRBV14 | TRBD2 | few | TGTGCCAGCAGCCAAGAGACACTAGCGGGAGCGTCCTACAATGAGCAGTTCTTC | CASSQETLAGASYNEQFF
TRBJ2-5 | TRBV7-3 | - | many | TGTGCCAGCAGCTTATCGGGTTCTACGGAGACCCAGTACTTC | CASSLSGSTETQYF
TRBJ2-7 | TRBV11-2 | - | many | TGTGCCAGCAGCTTAGATCCTCGGACAGTGGGGGAGCAGTACTTC | CASSLDPRTVGEQYF
TRBJ1-2 | TRBV27 | TRBD1 | - | TGTGCCAGCAGTCCCCAGGGGGGTAAAAGCTATGGCTACACCTTC | CASSPQGGKSYGYTF
TRBJ1-2 | TRBV28 | - | few | TGTGCCAGCAGTTTATGGACAGTCGGGTATGGCTACACCTTC | CASSLWTVGYGYTF
TRBJ2-6 | TRBV11-2 | - | - | TGTGCCAGCAGCACGACTAAAAGGGGGACGGACAGCTCTGGGGCCAACGTCCTGACTTTC | CASSTTKRGTDSSGANVLTF
TRBJ1-2 | TRBV28 | - | many | TGTGCCAGCAGTTTTGGGGTTACGGCTAACTATGGCTACACCTTC | CASSFGVTANYGYTF
TRBJ2-3 | TRBV24-1 | TRBD2 | many | TGTGCCACCAGTGGACTAGCGGGAGATACGCAGTATTTT | CATSGLAGDTQYF
TRBJ2-1 | TRBV27 | - | many | TGTGCCAGCAGTTGGCTCGCAGGGCCCCCCTGGAATGAGCAGTTCTTC | CASSWLAGPPWNEQFF
TRBJ2-1 | TRBV28 | TRBD1 | many | TGTGCCAGCAGTCAGGGGGCTAAAAATGAGCAGTTCTTC | CASSQGAKNEQFF
TRBJ2-5 | TRBV6-1 | - | few | TGTGCCAGCAACCCGGACAGCACACAAGAGACCCAGTACTTC | CASNPDSTQETQYF
TRBJ2-3 | TRBV5-1 | TRBD2 | many | TGCGCCAGCAGCTCGGGGTCTAGCGGGAGTACAGGTACGCAGTATTTT | CASSSGSSGSTGTQYF
TRBJ2-7 | TRBV20-1 | - | many | TGCAGTGCTAGAGATCATCGGGGGCTCCAATACGAGCAGTACTTC | CSARDHRGLQYEQYF
TRBJ1-2 | TRBV3-1 | TRBD1 | many | TGTGCCAGCAGCCAACTACCCCGGACAGGTGGCTACACCTTC | CASSQLPRTGGYTF
TRBJ1-3 | TRBV3-1 | - | many | TGTGCCAGCAGCCAACAGGGAGCTGGAAACACCATATATTTT | CASSQQGAGNTIYF
TRBJ2-5 | TRBV20-1 | TRBD2 | many | TGCAGTGCTACCCGGACTAGCGGGAGTGAGACCCAGTACTTC | CSATRTSGSETQYF
TRBJ1-2 | TRBV3-1 | TRBD1 | - | TGTGCCAGCAGCCCCACAGGGGAAGGCTACACCTTC | CASSPTGEGYTF
TRBJ2-5 | TRBV7-3 | - | many | TGTGCCAGCAGCTTATTAGGCCAAGAGACCCAGTACTTC | CASSLLGQETQYF
TRBJ1-5 | TRBV7-9 | - | - | TGTGCCAGCAGCCCGGCAGGGAGTCAGCCCCAGCATTTT | CASSPAGSQPQHF
TRBJ2-3 | TRBV19 | - | few | TGTGCCAGTAGTATTGAGTCCGGCACAGATACGCAGTATTTT | CASSIESGTDTQYF
TRBJ1-2 | TRBV28 | - | many | TGTGCCAGCAGTTTAGGGGAACAGGTTCCGGGCGAGTATGGCTACACCTTC | CASSLGEQVPGEYGYTF
TRBJ1-5 | TRBV5-1 | - | - | TGTGCCAGCAGCTTGGCCCCCGGATATTATAGCAATCAGCCCCAGCATTTT | CASSLAPGYYSNQPQHF
TRBJ2-2 | TRBV7-2 | TRBD1 | - | TGTGCCAGCAGCTTAGCGGGACAGGGTCGGGAGCTGTTTTTT | CASSLAGQGRELFF
TRBJ2-1 | TRBV11-2 | - | many | TGTGCCAGCAGCCCAGGAGGCCACCGAGCCTACAATGAGCAGTTCTTC | CASSPGGHRAYNEQFF
TRBJ2-5 | TRBV7-9 | - | few | TGTGCCAGCAGCGAACCCCTAGACCAGTACTTC | CASSEPLDQYF
TRBJ1-1 | TRBV30 | - | many | TGTGCCTGGAGTGTTGGGGGGCGCAAAGCTTTCTTT | CAWSVGGRKAFF
TRBJ2-1 | TRBV15 | - | - | TGTACCACCAGCAGAGACGGCTACAATGAGCAGTTCTTC | CTTSRDGYNEQFF
TRBJ2-2 | TRBV7-8 | - | many | TGTGCCAGCAGCTTCCCGAACACCGGGGAGCTGTTTTTT | CASSFPNTGELFF
TRBJ2-3 | TRBV12-3/TRBV12-4 | - | many | TGTGCCAGCGAAACTAGCCACACAGATACGCAGTATTTT | CASETSHTDTQYF
TRBJ2-5 | TRBV2 | TRBD2 | - | TGTGCCAGCGGGACTAGCGGATACCAAGAGACCCAGTACTTC | CASGTSGYQETQYF
TRBJ2-6 | TRBV7-3 | - | - | TGTGCCAGCAGGCCAGCTACAGTTTCACAACACTCTGGGGCCAACGTCCTGACTTTC | CASRPATVSQHSGANVLTF
TRBJ2-1 | TRBV5-5 | - | many | TGTGCCAGCAGCCGAGCGGGCGAGTCCTACAATGAGCAGTTCTTC | CASSRAGESYNEQFF